This paragraph reports one T cell receptor (beta chain). Antigen: not known. TCRdb reprocessed the RT-PCR reads via MiXCR and lists one record per CDR3 protein. The sample comprises around 580,000 distinct CDR3 sequences, approximately 10% of which are singletons, and about 10% rests with the top ten. CDR3 length: 15 amino acids. Germline V lookup: CDR1 KGHSH, CDR2 LQKENI. Germline trimming cut 2 bases from V and 3 bases from J; bases unmatched to any gene: 6. The data originate from a study of response to subunit inactivated influenza vaccine. Study-level points and caveats: T cells newly recruited by each seasonal influenza vaccination are few, the authors suggested.

This material consisted of PBMCs from blood, taken on the day of vaccination. This TCR was recovered from a man in his fifties who received an inactivated influenza vaccine. The rearrangement links TRBV18 to TRBJ2-7, with 8 bases matching TRBD1. DNA for the CDR3: TGTGCCAGCTCACCATTGGACAGGGCCTACTACGAGCAGTACTTC. Protein: CASSPLDRAYYEQYF.